This record looks at one T cell receptor beta chain sequence and its context. The source of the sample is a study of blood T cell repertoires in COVID-19. Study information: The samples span acute and convalescent COVID-19 from the United States, Italy and Spain. From T cells, B-cell-depleted T cells, or PBMCs came the material, which was cDNA or gDNA.

The CDR3 contains 12 residues. Germline V gene lookup returns CDR1 SQVTM and CDR2 ANQGSEA. Trimming removed 4 bases from V and 4 bases from J, with 11 bases in between. In the original analysis: Researchers report that nucleated cell counts were estimated from reference gene primer amplification. Assay used: immunoSEQ multiplex PCR; TCRdb lists only in-frame clones, some missing. V, J and clone size reflect that table, while D and trimming were determined from the DNA. The sample includes 45,000 to 50,000 clones, around 80% seen only once; the top ten take less than 9.5%. The clonotype was recovered from an elderly man in a cohort sampled during active COVID-19. The rearrangement uses TRBV29-1 and TRBJ2-7; tentatively, D is TRBD2 (5 bases). Sequenced material: peripheral blood. The CDR3 region is CSVVHRGYEQYF. The CDR3 coding sequence is TGCAGCGTTGTGCACAGAGGGTACGAGCAGTACTTC.